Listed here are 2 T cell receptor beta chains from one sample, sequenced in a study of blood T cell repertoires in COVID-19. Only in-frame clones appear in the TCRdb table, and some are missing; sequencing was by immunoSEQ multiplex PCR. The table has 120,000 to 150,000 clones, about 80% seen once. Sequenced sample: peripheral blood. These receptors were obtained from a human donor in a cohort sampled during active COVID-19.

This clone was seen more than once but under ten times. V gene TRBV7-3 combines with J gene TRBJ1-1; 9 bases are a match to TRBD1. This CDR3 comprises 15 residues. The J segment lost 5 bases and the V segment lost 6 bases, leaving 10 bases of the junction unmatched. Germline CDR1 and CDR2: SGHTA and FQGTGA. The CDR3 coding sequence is TGTGCCAGCAGTACCATTGGGACAGGGATGACTGAAGCTTTCTTT. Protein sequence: CASSTIGTGMTEAFF.

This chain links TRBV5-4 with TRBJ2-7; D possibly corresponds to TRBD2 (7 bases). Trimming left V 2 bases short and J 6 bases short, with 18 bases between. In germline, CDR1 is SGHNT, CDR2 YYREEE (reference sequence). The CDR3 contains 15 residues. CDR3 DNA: TGTGCCAGCAGCTTCCTGGGGGGGGGCCTCGGCGAGCAGTACTTC. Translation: CASSFLGGGLGEQYF.